This TCR beta chain is drawn from a study of cytomegalovirus exposure and HLA in healthy donors. Findings of the study overall: Earlier results showed most TCR beta V segments being productive about 90% or about 30% of the time.

A multiplex PCR was run with 60 Vbeta primers and 13 Jbeta primers. The table came from immunoSEQ multiplex PCR; TCRdb's copy has only in-frame clones and leaves some out. Of under 200,000 clones listed, approximately 82% are singletons. A word on this clone: Its antigen is as yet unknown.

CDR3 length: 15 amino acids. Germline V lookup: CDR1 SGHRS, CDR2 YFSETQ. Trimming at V came to 0 bases and at J to 7 bases, leaving 7 bases not matched to a gene. The source is a man in his fifties in good health and CMV-seropositive. The sample was PBMCs. The genes are TRBV5-1 and TRBJ2-1; 7 bases line up with TRBD2. CDR3 region: CASSLVPAGMNEQFF. The CDR3 nucleotides read TGCGCCAGCAGCTTGGTTCCAGCGGGAATGAATGAGCAGTTCTTC. The full variable domain, its missing parts supplied by reference TRBV5-1 and TRBJ2-1, is KAGVTQTPRYLIKTRGQQVTLSCSPISGHRSVSWYQQTPGQGLQFLFEYFSETQRNKGNFPGRFSGRQFSNSRSEMNVSTLELGDSALYLCASSLVPAGMNEQFFGPGTRLTVL.